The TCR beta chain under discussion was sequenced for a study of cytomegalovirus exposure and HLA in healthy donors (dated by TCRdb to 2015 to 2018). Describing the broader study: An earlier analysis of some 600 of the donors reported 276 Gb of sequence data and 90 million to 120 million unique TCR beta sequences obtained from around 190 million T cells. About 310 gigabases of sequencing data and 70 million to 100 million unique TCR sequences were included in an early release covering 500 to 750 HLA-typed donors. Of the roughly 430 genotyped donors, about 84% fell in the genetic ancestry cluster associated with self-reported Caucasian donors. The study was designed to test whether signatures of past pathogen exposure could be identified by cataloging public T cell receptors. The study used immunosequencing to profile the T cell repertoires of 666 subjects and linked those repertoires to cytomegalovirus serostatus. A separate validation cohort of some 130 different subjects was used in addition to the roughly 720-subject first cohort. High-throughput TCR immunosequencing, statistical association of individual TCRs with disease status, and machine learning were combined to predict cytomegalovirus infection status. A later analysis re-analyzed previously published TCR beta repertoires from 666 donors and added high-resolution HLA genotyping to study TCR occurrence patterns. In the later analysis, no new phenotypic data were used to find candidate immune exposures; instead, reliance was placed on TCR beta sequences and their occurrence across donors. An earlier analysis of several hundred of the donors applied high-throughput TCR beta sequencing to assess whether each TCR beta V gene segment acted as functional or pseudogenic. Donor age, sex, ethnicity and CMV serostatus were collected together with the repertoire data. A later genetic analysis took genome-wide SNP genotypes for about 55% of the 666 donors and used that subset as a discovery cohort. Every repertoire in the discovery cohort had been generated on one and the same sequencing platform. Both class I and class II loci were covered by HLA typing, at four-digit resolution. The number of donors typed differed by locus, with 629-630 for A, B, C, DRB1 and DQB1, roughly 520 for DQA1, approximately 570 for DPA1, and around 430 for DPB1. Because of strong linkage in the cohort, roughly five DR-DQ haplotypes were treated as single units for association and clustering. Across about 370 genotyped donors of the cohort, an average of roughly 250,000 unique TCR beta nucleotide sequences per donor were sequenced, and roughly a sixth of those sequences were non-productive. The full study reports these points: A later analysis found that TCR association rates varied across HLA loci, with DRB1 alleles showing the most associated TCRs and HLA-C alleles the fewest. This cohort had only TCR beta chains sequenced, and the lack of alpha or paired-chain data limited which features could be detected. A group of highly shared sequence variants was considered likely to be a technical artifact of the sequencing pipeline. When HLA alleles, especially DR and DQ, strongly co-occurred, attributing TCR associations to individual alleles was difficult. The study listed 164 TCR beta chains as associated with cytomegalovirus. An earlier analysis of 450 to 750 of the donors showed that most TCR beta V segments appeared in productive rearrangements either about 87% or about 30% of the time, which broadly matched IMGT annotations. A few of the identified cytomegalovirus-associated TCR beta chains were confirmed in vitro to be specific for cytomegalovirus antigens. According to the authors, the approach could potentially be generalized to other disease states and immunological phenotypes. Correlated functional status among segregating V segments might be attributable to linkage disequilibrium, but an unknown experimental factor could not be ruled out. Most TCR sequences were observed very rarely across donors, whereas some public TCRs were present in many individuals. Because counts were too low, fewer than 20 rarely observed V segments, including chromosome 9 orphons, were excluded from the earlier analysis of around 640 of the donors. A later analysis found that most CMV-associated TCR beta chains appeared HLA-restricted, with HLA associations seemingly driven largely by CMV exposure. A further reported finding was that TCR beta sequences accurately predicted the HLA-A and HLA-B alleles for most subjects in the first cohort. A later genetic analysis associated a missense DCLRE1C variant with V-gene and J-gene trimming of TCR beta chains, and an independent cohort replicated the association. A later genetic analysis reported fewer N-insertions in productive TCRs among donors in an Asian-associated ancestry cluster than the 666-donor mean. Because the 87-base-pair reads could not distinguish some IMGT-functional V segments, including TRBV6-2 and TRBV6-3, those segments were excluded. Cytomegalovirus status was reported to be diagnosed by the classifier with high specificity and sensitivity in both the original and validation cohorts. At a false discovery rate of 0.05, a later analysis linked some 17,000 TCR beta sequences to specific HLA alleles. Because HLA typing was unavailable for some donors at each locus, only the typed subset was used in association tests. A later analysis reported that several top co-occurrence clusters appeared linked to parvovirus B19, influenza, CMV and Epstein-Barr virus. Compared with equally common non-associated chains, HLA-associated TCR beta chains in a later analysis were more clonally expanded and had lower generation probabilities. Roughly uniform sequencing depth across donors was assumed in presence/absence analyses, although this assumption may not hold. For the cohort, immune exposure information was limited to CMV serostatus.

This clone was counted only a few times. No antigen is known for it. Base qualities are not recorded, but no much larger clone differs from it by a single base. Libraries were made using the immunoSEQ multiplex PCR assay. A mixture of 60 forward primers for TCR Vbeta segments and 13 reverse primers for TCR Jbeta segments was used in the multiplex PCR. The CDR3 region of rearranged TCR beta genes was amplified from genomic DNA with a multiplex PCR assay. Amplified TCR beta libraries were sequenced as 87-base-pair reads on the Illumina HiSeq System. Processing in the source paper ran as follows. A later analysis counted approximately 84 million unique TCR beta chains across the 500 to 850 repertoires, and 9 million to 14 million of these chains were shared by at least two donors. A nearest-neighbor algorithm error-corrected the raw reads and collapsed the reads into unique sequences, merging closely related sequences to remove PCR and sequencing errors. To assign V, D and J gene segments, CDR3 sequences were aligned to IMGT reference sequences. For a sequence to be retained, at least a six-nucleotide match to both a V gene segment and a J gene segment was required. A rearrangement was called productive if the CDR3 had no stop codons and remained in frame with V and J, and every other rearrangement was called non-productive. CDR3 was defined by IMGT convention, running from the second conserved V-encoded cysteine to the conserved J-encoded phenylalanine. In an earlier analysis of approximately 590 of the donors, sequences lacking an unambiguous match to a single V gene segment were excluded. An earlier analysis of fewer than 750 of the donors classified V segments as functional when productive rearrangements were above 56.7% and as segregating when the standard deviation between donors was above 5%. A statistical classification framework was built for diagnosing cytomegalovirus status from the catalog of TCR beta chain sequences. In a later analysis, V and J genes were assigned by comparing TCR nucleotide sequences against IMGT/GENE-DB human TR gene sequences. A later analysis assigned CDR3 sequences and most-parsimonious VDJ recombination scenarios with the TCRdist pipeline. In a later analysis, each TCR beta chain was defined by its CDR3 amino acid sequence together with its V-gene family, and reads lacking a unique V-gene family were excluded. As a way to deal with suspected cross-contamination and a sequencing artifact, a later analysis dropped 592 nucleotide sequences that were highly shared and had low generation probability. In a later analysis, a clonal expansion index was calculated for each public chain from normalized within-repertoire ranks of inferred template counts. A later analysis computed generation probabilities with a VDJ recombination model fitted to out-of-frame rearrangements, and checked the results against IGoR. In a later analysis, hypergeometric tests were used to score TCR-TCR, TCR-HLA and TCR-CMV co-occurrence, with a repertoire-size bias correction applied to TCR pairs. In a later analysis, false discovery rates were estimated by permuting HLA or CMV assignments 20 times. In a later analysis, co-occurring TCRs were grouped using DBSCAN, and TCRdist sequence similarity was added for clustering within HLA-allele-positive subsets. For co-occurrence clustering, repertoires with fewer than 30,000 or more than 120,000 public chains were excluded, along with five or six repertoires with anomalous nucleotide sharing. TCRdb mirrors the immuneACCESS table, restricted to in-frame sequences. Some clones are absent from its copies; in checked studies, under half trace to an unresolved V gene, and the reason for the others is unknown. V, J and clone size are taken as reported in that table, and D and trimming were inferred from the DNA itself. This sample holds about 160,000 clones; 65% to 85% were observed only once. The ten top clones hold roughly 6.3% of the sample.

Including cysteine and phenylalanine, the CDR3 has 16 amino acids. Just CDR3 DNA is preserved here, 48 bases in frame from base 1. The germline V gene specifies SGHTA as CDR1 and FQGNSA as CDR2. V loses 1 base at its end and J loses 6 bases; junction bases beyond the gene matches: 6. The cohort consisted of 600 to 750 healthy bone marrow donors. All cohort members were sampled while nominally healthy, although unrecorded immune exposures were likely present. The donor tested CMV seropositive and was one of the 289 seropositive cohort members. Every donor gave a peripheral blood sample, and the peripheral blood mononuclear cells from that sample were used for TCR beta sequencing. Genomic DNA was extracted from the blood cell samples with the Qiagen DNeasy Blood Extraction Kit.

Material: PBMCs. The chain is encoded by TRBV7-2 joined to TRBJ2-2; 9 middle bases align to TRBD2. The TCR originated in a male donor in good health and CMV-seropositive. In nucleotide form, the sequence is TGTGCCAGCAGCTTAGGACTAGCGGTGGTCTCCGGGGAGCTGTTTTTT. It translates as CASSLGLAVVSGELFF.